This T cell receptor beta chain was found in a study of T cell responses to AZD1222 COVID-19 vaccine. About the study: Pooled in the analysis were second doses at about 4 or about 12 weeks.

Overall study findings and caveats: Epitopes outside B.1.351 and B.1.1.7 mutated regions reportedly drew nearly half of spike TCRs. Breadth and depth of Spike-specific TCRs rose after two AZD1222 doses. At study baseline, merely six AZD1222 recipients were seropositive.

Germline CDR1 is LNHDA and CDR2 is SQIVND (reference sequence). The CDR3 spans 19 residues. The V gene end was trimmed by 7 bases and the J gene end by 1 base; junction bases not matched to a gene: 19. Measured with immunoSEQ multiplex PCR; TCRdb has only the in-frame clones, and not every one. The profile shows 100,000 to 150,000 clones, 88% of them singletons. On this clone itself: What it binds is not known.

This sample comprised peripheral blood, obtained on day 0 of AZD1222 vaccination. This sequence joins TRBV19 and TRBJ1-5; 7 positions agree with TRBD1. The clonotype comes from an adult in good health. CDR3 sequence: CASTILSGTAFGSNQPQHF. CDR3 coding DNA: TGTGCCAGTACCATCCTTTCCGGGACAGCATTTGGAAGCAATCAGCCCCAGCATTTT.